This T cell receptor (beta chain) appears in the sequencing data of a study of shared clonotypes between healthy human individuals. Naive CD45RA+ and memory CD45RA-negative subsets were split from CD4+ cells. Study-wide results and limits: Sharing across four donors was highest in naive CD4 (approximately 5%) and lowest in memory CD8 (about 0.4%).

From germline, CDR1 is MDHEN and CDR2 SYDVKM. This CDR3 is 16 amino acids long. V shed 4 bases, J shed 2 bases, and the junction held 5 bases outside the gene matches. Genomic DNA (from each subset) was split evenly across several immunoSEQ plates. The method was immunoSEQ multiplex PCR; TCRdb's version includes in-frame clones alone and lacks a portion of them. This table holds around 980,000 clones, roughly 74% found once. A word on this clone: Its antigen is unknown.

This TCR came from a man aged 18 to 35 in good health. Some clones in this sample may be carry-over from other donors' samples. The specimen sequenced was memory CD4+ T cells from PBMCs. Subset specified: CD45RA-negative fraction. V usage is TRBV28 and J usage is TRBJ2-7; 13 bases align to TRBD2. The CDR3 here is CASSSLGLAGAYEQYF. The CDR3 nucleotides are TGTGCCAGCAGTTCCCTCGGACTAGCGGGAGCCTACGAGCAGTACTTC.